Listed here are 24 T cell receptor beta chains from one sample, sequenced in a study of graft-versus-host responses after intestinal transplantation (dated by TCRdb to 2020 to 2023). The library was generated by the immunoSEQ multiplex PCR assay. What TCRdb holds here is the immuneACCESS table cut down to in-frame rearrangements. Part of the clones is not present; checked against another copy, under half of the missing clones reflect an unresolved V gene, and the others are unexplained. The sample table records some 100,000 clones; 85% to 95% of these occur just once. Together, the top ten hold around 0.07% of the sample. The time point label of this sample denotes: cells obtained before transplantation from donor or recipient. No antigens are known for them. The source was unstimulated CD8+ T cells sorted from spleen or lymph node cells, collected before transplant. These receptors were taken from a human donor who was the organ donor for an intestinal transplant.

The chain couples TRBV28 to TRBJ1-2; 12 nucleotides line up with TRBD1. CDR1 is MDHEN and CDR2 is SYDVKM in the germline V gene. V dropped 10 bases and J dropped 8; count of bases not matched to a gene: 8. The CDR3 runs 13 residues. The chain's CDR3 is CATTGTGGEGYTF. The CDR3 nucleotides read TGTGCCACTACCGGGACAGGGGGCGAGGGCTACACCTTC.

The chain employs TRBV5-4 and TRBJ2-2, with D maybe TRBD2 (6 bases). Looked up from germline, CDR1 is SGHNT and CDR2 is YYREEE (reference sequence). The CDR3 sequence is 17 residues long. V was pared by 3 bases and J by 0 bases, with 15 bases between. For the CDR3, the DNA is TGTGCCAGCAGCTCCCTTGAGGGACTCGCGAACACCGGGGAGCTGTTTTTT. It yields the protein CASSSLEGLANTGELFF.

V gene TRBV5-1 combines with J gene TRBJ2-5; 7 nucleotides match TRBD2. The DNA end favors TRBJ2-7, so the J call may be wrong. This CDR3 comprises 12 residues. The germline gives CDR1 SGHRS, CDR2 YFSETQ. CDR3 loop: CASRGGSYEQYF. The CDR3 DNA reads TGCGCCAGCCGCGGGGGATCCTACGAGCAGTACTTC.

The CDR3 DNA reads as TGTGCCAGCAGCTACCCGGGACAGGATTACGAGCAGTACTTC. It is translated as CASSYPGQDYEQYF. V is TRBV7-2 and J is TRBJ2-7; 8 bases line up with TRBD1. The CDR3 sequence is 14 residues long. The J segment lost 4 bases and the V segment lost 4 bases, leaving 6 bases of the junction unmatched. The germline V gene encodes CDR1 SGHTA and CDR2 FQGNSA. The full variable domain, rest sourced from reference TRBV7-2 and TRBJ2-7, is GAGVSQSPSNKVTEKGKDVELRCDPISGHTALYWYRQSLGQGLEFLIYFQGNSAPDKSGLPSDRFSAERTGGSVSTLTIQRTQQEDSAVYLCASSYPGQDYEQYFGPGTRLTVT.

The chain combines TRBV4-2 with TRBJ2-7; 9 bases agree with TRBD2. This CDR3 comprises 15 residues. V was clipped by 0 bases and J by 9 bases; unmatched bases: 9. Germline V gene data show CDR1 as LGHNA and CDR2 as YNFKEQ. The CDR3 sequence is CASSQDLSGRPRQYF. CDR3 bases: TGTGCCAGCAGCCAAGATTTAAGCGGGAGGCCCCGGCAGTACTTC.

The chain uses TRBV28 and TRBJ2-1; the D gene is possibly TRBD2 (6 bases). V was shortened by 7 bases and J by 8 bases, with 18 bases between the two germline ends. The CDR3 is made up of 14 amino acids. Germline V gene data show CDR1 as MDHEN and CDR2 as SYDVKM. CDR3 nucleotide sequence: TGTGCCAGCAAATTAGCGGCTCCGCAGTATGAGCAGTTCTTC. As protein: CASKLAAPQYEQFF. Complete variable domain (other parts from reference TRBV28 and TRBJ2-1): DVKVTQSSRYLVKRTGEKVFLECVQDMDHENMFWYRQDPGLGLRLIYFSYDVKMKEKGDIPEGYSVSREKKERFSLILESASTNQTSMYLCASKLAAPQYEQFFGPGTRLTVL.

The chain carries TRBV7-3 and TRBJ1-1; D ambiguous. Germline CDR1 is SGHTA and CDR2 is FQGTGA. The CDR3 length is 15 residues. Trimming left V 5 bases short and J 7 bases short, with 20 bases between. For the CDR3, the DNA is TGTGCCAGCAGCCCGTTCGGACCGGGAGGAGATGAAGCTTTCTTT. Protein: CASSPFGPGGDEAFF.

The gene calls are TRBV4-2 and TRBJ2-7, with 8 bases matching TRBD1. The CDR3 spans 16 residues. Germline V gene sequence: CDR1 LGHNA, CDR2 YNFKEQ. Losses at the gene ends were 6 bases for V and 0 bases for J; bases not matched to a gene: 10. In DNA, the CDR3 is TGTGCCAGCAGTTACGAAACGGGACAGGACTCCTACGAGCAGTACTTC. Amino acid sequence: CASSYETGQDSYEQYF.

This clone was detected only a few times. This chain joins TRBV5-1 and TRBJ1-2, with D perhaps matching TRBD1 (5 bases). The CDR3 spans 14 residues. V dropped 2 bases and J dropped 3 bases, with 11 bases sitting between them. Germline V gene sequence: CDR1 SGHRS, CDR2 YFSETQ. CDR3 sequence (DNA): TGCGCCAGCAGCTTCCGGGGGACGCACTATGGCTACACCTTC. Translation: CASSFRGTHYGYTF.

J is TRBJ2-1 and V is TRBV10-2; possible D gene TRBD1, 8 bases. The CDR3 length is 16 residues. Trimming removed 2 bases from V and 8 bases from J, with 19 bases in between. Per germline, CDR1 WSHSY and CDR2 SAAADI. CDR3 nucleotide sequence: TGCGCCAGCAGTGAGACCGACAGGGGAGGGTCCTATGAGCAGTTCTTC. It codes for CASSETDRGGSYEQFF.

The V gene is TRBV5-5, the J gene TRBJ2-3, with D unresolved. The CDR3 extends over 16 amino acids. The germline V gene encodes CDR1 SGHKS and CDR2 YYEKEE (reference sequence). The germline V and J ends were trimmed by 4 bases and 3 bases, with 18 bases remaining between them. CDR3 loop: CASSLELGPHTDTQYF. CDR3 in DNA: TGTGCCAGCAGCCTGGAACTTGGGCCTCATACAGATACGCAGTATTTT.

The rearrangement links TRBV5-6 to TRBJ2-1; 7 bases are a match to TRBD2. V lost 3 bases, J lost 0 bases, and 15 bases stayed unmatched. The CDR3 runs 19 residues. CDR1 is SGHDT and CDR2 is YYEEEE in the germline V gene. CDR3 protein: CASSWVWLAVQSSYNEQFF. The CDR3 bases are TGTGCCAGCAGCTGGGTGTGGCTAGCGGTCCAGAGCTCCTACAATGAGCAGTTCTTC.

This clone was seen only once. V gene TRBV30 combines with J gene TRBJ1-1, with D tentatively TRBD1 (5 bases). V was shortened by 1 base and J by 6 bases, with 9 bases between the two germline ends. The CDR3 sequence is 12 residues long. Germline V gives CDR1 GTSNPN, CDR2 SVGIG (reference sequence). The CDR3 spells CAWSEGAAEAFF. The CDR3 nucleotides are TGTGCCTGGAGTGAAGGGGCGGCTGAAGCTTTCTTT.

The chain joins TRBV30 to TRBJ2-1, with D possibly matching TRBD1 (6 bases). The CDR3 is 12 residues long. Per germline, CDR1 GTSNPN and CDR2 SVGIG (reference sequence). Trimming took 4 bases from V and 7 from J, leaving 11 bases between them. Here the CDR3 reads CAWTGTGNEQFF. The CDR3, as DNA: TGTGCCTGGACCGGTACAGGGAATGAGCAGTTCTTC.

The rearrangement joins TRBV19 to TRBJ1-2, with D perhaps matching TRBD1 (5 bases). The CDR3 runs 18 residues. Germline-derived CDR1 and CDR2 are LNHDA and SQIVND (reference sequence). Trimming shortened V by 2 bases and J by 7 bases, and 26 bases separated the two germline ends. CDR3 residues: CASSIRFRDAGLVSGYTF. Here the CDR3 DNA reads TGTGCCAGTAGTATACGGTTTCGGGACGCGGGGCTAGTGAGTGGCTACACCTTC.

The chain is built from TRBV10-3 and TRBJ2-1; 8 bases line up with TRBD1. The CDR3 contains 16 residues. Germline V gene sequence: CDR1 ENHRY, CDR2 SYGVKD. Trimming cost V 3 bases and J 0 bases; bases outside gene matches: 4. Written as DNA, the CDR3 is TGTGCCATCAGTGACCCTACAGGGGGCTCCTACAATGAGCAGTTCTTC. It encodes CAISDPTGGSYNEQFF.

The CDR3 is CASSLGQGYTEAFF. The CDR3 bases are TGTGCCAGCAGTCTAGGACAGGGGTACACTGAAGCTTTCTTT. The V gene is TRBV6-5, the J gene TRBJ1-1, with TRBD1 matching 9 bases. The germline V gene has CDR1 MNHEY and CDR2 SVGAGI. The V and J ends lost 5 bases and 3 bases, in that order; junction bases with no gene match: 4. This CDR3 region has 14 residues.

The chain couples TRBV5-6 to TRBJ2-5; the match to TRBD2 covers 9 bases. The CDR3 has 14 residues. Germline CDR1 reads SGHDT; CDR2 reads YYEEEE. V lost 2 bases, J lost 4 bases, and 3 bases stayed unmatched. The CDR3 region is CASSLGLASETQYF. CDR3 in DNA: TGTGCCAGCAGCTTAGGACTAGCGTCAGAGACCCAGTACTTC.

This clone came up a few times. This specimen includes other DNA sequences encoding the same CDR3. The rearrangement links TRBV6-5 to TRBJ2-5; TRBD2 matches 7 bases. Per the germline V gene, CDR1 is MNHEY and CDR2 is SVGAGI. V gave up 0 bases and J gave up 3 bases; unmatched junction bases: 4. The CDR3 has 15 residues. The CDR3 bases are TGTGCCAGCAGTTACTCGCTAGCGGAGAAAGAGACCCAGTACTTC. It is translated as CASSYSLAEKETQYF.

The CDR3 loop is CASSLITTYEQYF. The CDR3, as DNA: TGCGCCAGCAGCTTGATTACTACCTACGAGCAGTACTTC. The chain combines TRBV5-1 with TRBJ2-7; D uncertain. Germline CDR1 is SGHRS and CDR2 is YFSETQ. Trimming cost V 1 base and J 2 bases, with 7 bases left between them. The CDR3 is 13 residues long.

This chain uses TRBV28 with TRBJ2-1; D is possibly TRBD2 (6 bases). This CDR3 spans 13 amino acids. V lost 5 bases, J lost 3 bases, and 8 bases lay in between. From germline, CDR1 is MDHEN and CDR2 SYDVKM. CDR3 DNA sequence: TGTGCCAGCAGTAGGGACTTCTACAATGAGCAGTTCTTC. Translating it yields CASSRDFYNEQFF.

The chain combines TRBV28 with TRBJ2-7, with 11 bases fitting TRBD1. Germline loops: CDR1 MDHEN, CDR2 SYDVKM. After removal of 6 bases from V and 6 bases from J, the junction contained 31 bases not matched to a gene. CDR3 size: 22 residues. The CDR3 region is CASRNLVDRGLLAESRFREQYF. The CDR3 DNA reads as TGTGCCAGCAGAAATTTAGTGGACAGGGGGCTTCTCGCGGAGTCGCGTTTCCGCGAGCAGTACTTC.

The CDR3 spells CASSLPGTGNTIYF. The CDR3 bases are TGTGCCAGCAGCTTACCAGGGACTGGAAACACCATATATTTT. The chain combines TRBV13 with TRBJ1-3; D perhaps matches TRBD1 (5 bases). Between the trimmed V and J ends, which lost 2 bases and 2 bases, there was a span of 7 bases. Germline V gives CDR1 PRHDT, CDR2 FYEKMQ (reference sequence). The CDR3 covers 14 residues.

The chain couples TRBV2 to TRBJ1-1; D might be TRBD1 (6 bases). CDR3 length equals 13 residues. With 6 bases removed from V and 1 base from J, the gap between germline ends came to 9 bases. Germline V gene sequence: CDR1 SNHLY, CDR2 FYNNEI. CDR3 in DNA: TGTGCCAGCAGCATCAGGGGGAACACTGAAGCTTTCTTT. It translates to CASSIRGNTEAFF.